These 5 T cell receptor beta chains share one sample of origin, sequenced in a study of shared clonotypes between healthy human individuals (dated by TCRdb to about 2020). The library was prepared using the immunoSEQ multiplex PCR assay. TCRdb took over this immuneACCESS table, retaining in-frame rearrangements with V and J assigned. Such tables are incomplete; in checked studies, under half of the missing clones stem from an unresolved V gene, and the remainder is unexplained. This sample gives roughly 600,000 clones in total; roughly 98% of them show up just once. The ten largest account for 0.3% of the sample. CD8 naive samples were CD45RO-negative cells positively selected for CCR7, giving a CD45RA+CCR7+ population that excluded TemRA cells. The sequencing input was naive CD8+ T cells sorted from blood. The cell subset or site label for this specimen denotes: CD45RA+CCR7+. The receptors were sampled from a man aged 30 to 39 in good health.

The chain is built from TRBV2 and TRBJ2-1; D is possibly TRBD2 (5 bases). Trimming cost V 10 bases and J 6 bases, with 16 bases left between them. Germline values: CDR1 SNHLY, CDR2 FYNNEI. CDR3 length: 13 residues. In DNA, the CDR3 is TGTGCCACCGTAGTTGACGAGGGCAATGAGCAGTTCTTC. Its translation is CATVVDEGNEQFF.

V is TRBV23-1 and J is TRBJ1-1; 7 bases match TRBD1. TRBV23-1 is known as an ORF, though its function is uncertain. V was clipped by 6 bases and J by 4 bases; unmatched bases: 8. This CDR3 contains 14 residues. The CDR3 nucleotides are TGCGCCAGCAGGAAGTATAGACAGGGCACTGAAGCTTTCTTT. This gives the protein CASRKYRQGTEAFF.

The rearrangement joins TRBV19 to TRBJ2-7; D call uncertain. Per the germline V gene, CDR1 is LNHDA and CDR2 is SQIVND (reference sequence). V shed 10 bases and J shed 2 bases, with 21 bases lying between them. This CDR3 comprises 15 residues. The CDR3 region is CATEDANEYPYEQYF. The CDR3 nucleotides are TGTGCCACCGAGGACGCTAACGAGTACCCCTACGAGCAGTACTTC.

The chain carries TRBV9 and TRBJ2-2; 7 bases match TRBD1. V dropped 1 base and J dropped 2; count of bases not matched to a gene: 8. CDR1 SGDLS and CDR2 YYNGEE come from the germline V gene. This CDR3 comprises 17 residues. This chain's CDR3 is CASSVFRDRRNTGELFF. CDR3 coding DNA: TGTGCCAGCAGCGTATTCCGGGACAGAAGAAACACCGGGGAGCTGTTTTTT.

The chain is built from TRBV27 and TRBJ2-1, with D possibly being TRBD2 (6 bases). The CDR3 length is 15 residues. Germline V gives CDR1 MNHEY, CDR2 SMNVEV (reference sequence). V lost 4 bases, J lost 8 bases, and 18 bases lay in between. CDR3 loop: CASSSGGFDVHEQFF. The CDR3 DNA reads TGTGCCAGCAGTTCCGGGGGATTTGATGTCCATGAGCAGTTCTTC.